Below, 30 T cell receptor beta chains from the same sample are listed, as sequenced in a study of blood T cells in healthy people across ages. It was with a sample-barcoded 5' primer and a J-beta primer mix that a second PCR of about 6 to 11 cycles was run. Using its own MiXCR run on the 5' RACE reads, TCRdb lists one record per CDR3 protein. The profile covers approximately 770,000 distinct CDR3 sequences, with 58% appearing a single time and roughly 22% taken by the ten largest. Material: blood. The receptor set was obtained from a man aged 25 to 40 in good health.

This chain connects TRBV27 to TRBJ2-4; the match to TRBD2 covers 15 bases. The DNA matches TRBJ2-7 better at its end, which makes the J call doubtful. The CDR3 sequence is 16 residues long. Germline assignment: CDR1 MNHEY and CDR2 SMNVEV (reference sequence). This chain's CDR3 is CASSPGLAGGGYEQYF. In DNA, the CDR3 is TGTGCCAGCAGTCCGGGACTAGCGGGGGGCGGTTACGAGCAGTACTTC.

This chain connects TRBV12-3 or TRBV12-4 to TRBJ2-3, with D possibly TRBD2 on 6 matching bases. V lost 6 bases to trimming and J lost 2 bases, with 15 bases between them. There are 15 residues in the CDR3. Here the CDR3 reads CASRGLRGTTDTQYF. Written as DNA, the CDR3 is TGTGCCAGCAGGGGTCTTCGGGGGACCACAGATACGCAGTATTTT.

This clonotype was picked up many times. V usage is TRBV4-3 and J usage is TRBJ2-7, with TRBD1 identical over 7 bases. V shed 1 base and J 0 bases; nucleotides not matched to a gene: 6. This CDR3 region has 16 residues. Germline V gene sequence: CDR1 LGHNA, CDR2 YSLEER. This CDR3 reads CASSQALRDSSYEQYF. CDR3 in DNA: TGCGCCAGCAGCCAAGCCTTACGGGACAGCTCCTACGAGCAGTACTTC.

CDR3 amino acids: CASSLEEMVFF. CDR3 DNA sequence: TGCGCCAGCAGCTTGGAGGAGATGGTTTTCTTT. The chain is built from TRBV5-1 and TRBJ1-1; D unclear. Trimming took off 0 bases at V and 13 bases at J, with 10 bases between the two ends. The CDR3 is 11 amino acids. Germline V lookup: CDR1 SGHRS, CDR2 YFSETQ.

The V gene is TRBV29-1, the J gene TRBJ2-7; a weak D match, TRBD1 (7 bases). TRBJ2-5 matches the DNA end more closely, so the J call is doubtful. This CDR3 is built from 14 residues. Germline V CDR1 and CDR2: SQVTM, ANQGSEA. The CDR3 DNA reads TGCAGCGTTGTGGGGGGACAGATACAAGAGACCCAGTACTTC. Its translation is CSVVGGQIQETQYF.

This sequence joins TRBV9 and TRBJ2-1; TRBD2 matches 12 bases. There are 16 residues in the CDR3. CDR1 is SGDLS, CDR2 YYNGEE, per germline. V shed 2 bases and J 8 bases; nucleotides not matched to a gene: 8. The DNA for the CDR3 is TGTGCCAGCAGCGTTAGGGGAGCTAGCGGGAGGGATGAGCAGTTCTTC. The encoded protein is CASSVRGASGRDEQFF.

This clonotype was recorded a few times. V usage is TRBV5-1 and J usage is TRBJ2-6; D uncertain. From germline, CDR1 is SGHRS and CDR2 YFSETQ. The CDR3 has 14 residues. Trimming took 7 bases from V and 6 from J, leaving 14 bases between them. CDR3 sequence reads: CASLTWGLANVLTF. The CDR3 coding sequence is TGCGCCAGCCTCACATGGGGTTTGGCCAACGTCCTGACTTTC.

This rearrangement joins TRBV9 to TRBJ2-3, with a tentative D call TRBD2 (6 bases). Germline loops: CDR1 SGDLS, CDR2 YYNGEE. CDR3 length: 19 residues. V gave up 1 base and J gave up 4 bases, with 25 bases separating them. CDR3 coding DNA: TGTGCCAGCAGCGTACCCAATTTAACTAGCCCCTACTTACCAGATACGCAGTATTTT. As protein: CASSVPNLTSPYLPDTQYF.

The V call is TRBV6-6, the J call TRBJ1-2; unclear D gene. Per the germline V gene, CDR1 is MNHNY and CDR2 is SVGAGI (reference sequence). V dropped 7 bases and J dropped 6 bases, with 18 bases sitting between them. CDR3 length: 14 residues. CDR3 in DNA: TGTGCCAGCACCGGACTTGGTTGGGTTGATGGCTACACCTTC. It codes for CASTGLGWVDGYTF.

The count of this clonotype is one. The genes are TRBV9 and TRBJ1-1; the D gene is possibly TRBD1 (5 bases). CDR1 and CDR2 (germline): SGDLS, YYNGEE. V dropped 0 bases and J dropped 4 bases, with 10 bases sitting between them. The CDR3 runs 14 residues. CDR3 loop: CASSVVPQGTEAFF. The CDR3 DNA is TGTGCCAGCAGCGTAGTTCCCCAGGGCACTGAAGCTTTCTTT.

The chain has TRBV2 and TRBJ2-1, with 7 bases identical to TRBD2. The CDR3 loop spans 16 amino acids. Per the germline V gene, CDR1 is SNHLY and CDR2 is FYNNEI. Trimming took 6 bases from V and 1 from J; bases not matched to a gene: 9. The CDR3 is CASSGDGGRSYNEQFF. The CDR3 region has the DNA TGTGCCAGCAGCGGGGACGGCGGGAGATCCTACAATGAGCAGTTCTTC.

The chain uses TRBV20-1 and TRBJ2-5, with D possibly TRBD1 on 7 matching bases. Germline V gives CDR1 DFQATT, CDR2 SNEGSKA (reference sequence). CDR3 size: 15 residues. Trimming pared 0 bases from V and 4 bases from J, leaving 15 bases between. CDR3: CSAREGGGAGETQYF. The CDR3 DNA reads TGCAGTGCTAGAGAAGGAGGGGGCGCGGGAGAGACCCAGTACTTC.

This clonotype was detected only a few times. The CDR3 bases are TGTGCCAGCAGCTCGGACAACGGGATGGCTACGGAGTACTTC. It yields the protein CASSSDNGMATEYF. V and J are TRBV7-2 and TRBJ2-7; D is possibly TRBD1 or TRBD2 (5 bases each). Trimming cost V 4 bases and J 11 bases, with 21 bases left between them. From germline, CDR1 is SGHTA and CDR2 FQGNSA. CDR3 size: 14 residues.

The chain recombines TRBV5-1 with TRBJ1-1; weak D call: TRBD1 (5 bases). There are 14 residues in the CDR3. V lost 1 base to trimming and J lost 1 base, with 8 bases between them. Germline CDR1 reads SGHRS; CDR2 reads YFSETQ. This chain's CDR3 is CASSLQGWNTEAFF. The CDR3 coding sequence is TGCGCCAGCAGCTTGCAGGGTTGGAACACTGAAGCTTTCTTT. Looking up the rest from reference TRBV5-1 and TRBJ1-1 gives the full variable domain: KAGVTQTPRYLIKTRGQQVTLSCSPISGHRSVSWYQQTPGQGLQFLFEYFSETQRNKGNFPGRFSGRQFSNSRSEMNVSTLELGDSALYLCASSLQGWNTEAFFGQGTRLTVV.

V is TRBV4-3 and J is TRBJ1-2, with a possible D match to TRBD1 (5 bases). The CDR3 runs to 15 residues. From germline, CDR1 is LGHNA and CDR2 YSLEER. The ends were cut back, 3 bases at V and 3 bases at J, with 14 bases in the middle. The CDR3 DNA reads TGCGCCAGCAGCCACGGCACAGGTAGCGACTATGGCTACACCTTC. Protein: CASSHGTGSDYGYTF.

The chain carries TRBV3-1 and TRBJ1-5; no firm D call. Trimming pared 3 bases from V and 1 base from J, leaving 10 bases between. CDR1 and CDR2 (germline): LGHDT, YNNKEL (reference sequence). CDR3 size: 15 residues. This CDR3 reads CASSQSRGSNQPQHF. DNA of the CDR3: TGTGCCAGCAGCCAGTCGAGAGGCAGCAATCAGCCCCAGCATTTT.

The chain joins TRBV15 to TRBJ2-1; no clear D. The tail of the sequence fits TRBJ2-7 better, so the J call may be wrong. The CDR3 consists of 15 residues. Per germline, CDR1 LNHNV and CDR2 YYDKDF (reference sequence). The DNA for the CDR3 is TGTGCCACCAGAGCCCCGGGTAGCTCCTACAATGAGCAGTACTTC. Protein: CATRAPGSSYNEQYF.

CDR3 region: CSVTRDASYEQYF. CDR3 nucleotide sequence: TGCAGCGTGACCCGGGACGCGTCCTACGAGCAGTACTTC. The chain joins TRBV29-1 to TRBJ2-7, with D perhaps TRBD1 or TRBD2 (5 bases each). V lost 6 bases to trimming and J lost 1 base, with 13 bases between them. CDR3 length: 13 amino acids. Germline V CDR1 and CDR2: SQVTM, ANQGSEA.

The CDR3 DNA sequence: TGTGCCAGCAGCTTCTCCTTGTCGGGCAGAAACTATGGCTACACCTTC. Protein product: CASSFSLSGRNYGYTF. V is TRBV7-2 and J is TRBJ1-2; no clear D. Trimming cost V 3 bases and J 2 bases, with 16 bases left between them. The CDR3 extends over 16 amino acids. Germline CDR1 SGHTA, CDR2 FQGNSA. Looking up the rest from reference TRBV7-2 and TRBJ1-2 gives the full variable domain: GAGVSQSPSNKVTEKGKDVELRCDPISGHTALYWYRQSLGQGLEFLIYFQGNSAPDKSGLPSDRFSAERTGGSVSTLTIQRTQQEDSAVYLCASSFSLSGRNYGYTFGSGTRLTVV.

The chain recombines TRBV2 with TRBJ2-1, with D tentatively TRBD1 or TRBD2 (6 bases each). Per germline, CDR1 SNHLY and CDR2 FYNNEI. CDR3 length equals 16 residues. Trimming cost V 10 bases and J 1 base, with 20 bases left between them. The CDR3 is CATASGQGRSYNEQFF. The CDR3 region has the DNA TGTGCCACCGCTTCGGGGCAGGGGAGGTCCTACAATGAGCAGTTCTTC.

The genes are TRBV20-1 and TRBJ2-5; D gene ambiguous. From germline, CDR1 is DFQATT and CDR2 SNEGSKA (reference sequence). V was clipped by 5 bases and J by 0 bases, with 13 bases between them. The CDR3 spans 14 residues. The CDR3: CSASDLYYQETQYF. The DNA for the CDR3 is TGCAGTGCTTCAGACCTTTACTACCAAGAGACCCAGTACTTC.

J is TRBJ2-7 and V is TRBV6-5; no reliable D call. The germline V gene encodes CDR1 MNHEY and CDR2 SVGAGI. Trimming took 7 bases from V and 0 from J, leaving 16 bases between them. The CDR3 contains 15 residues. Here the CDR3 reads CASTTSFSGSYEQYF. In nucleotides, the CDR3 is TGTGCCAGCACCACCAGTTTCTCCGGCTCCTACGAGCAGTACTTC.

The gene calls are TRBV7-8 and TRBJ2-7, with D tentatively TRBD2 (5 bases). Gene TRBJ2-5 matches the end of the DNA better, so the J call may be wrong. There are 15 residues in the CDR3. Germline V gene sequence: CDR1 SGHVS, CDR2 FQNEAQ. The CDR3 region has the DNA TGTGCCAGCAGCTTAGGCCTAGCCACGGGAGAGACCCAGTACTTC. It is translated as CASSLGLATGETQYF.

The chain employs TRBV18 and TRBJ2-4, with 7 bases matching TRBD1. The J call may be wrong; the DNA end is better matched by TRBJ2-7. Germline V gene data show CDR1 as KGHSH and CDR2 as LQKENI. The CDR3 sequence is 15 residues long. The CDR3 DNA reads TGTGCCAGCTCCCGTACAGGGGCCCTATCCTACGAGCAGTACTTC. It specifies CASSRTGALSYEQYF.

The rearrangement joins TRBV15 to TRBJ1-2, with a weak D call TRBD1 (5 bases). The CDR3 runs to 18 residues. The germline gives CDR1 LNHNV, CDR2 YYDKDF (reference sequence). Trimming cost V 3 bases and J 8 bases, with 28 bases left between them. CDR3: CATSRLGQGSTYGGGYTF. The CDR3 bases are TGTGCCACCAGCAGGCTAGGGCAGGGATCTACCTATGGGGGAGGCTACACCTTC.

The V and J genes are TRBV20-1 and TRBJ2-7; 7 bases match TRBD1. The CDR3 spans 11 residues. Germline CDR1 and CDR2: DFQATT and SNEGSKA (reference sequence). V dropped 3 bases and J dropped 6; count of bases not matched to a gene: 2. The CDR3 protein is CSASDRAEQYF. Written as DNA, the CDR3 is TGCAGTGCTAGTGACAGGGCCGAGCAGTACTTC.

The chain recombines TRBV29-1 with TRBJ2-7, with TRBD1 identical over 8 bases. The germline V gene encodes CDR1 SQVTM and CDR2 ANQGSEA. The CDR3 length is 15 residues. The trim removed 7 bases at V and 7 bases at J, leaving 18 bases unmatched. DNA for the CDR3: TGCAGCGCCAGACTTTCCAGGACAGGGTACAATGAGCAGTACTTC. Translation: CSARLSRTGYNEQYF.

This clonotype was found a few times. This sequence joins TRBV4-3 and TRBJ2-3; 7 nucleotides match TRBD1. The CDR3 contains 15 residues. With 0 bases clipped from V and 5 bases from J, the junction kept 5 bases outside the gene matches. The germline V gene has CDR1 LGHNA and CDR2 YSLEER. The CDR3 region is CASSQEDRMVDTQYF. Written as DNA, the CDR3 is TGCGCCAGCAGCCAAGAGGACAGGATGGTAGATACGCAGTATTTT.

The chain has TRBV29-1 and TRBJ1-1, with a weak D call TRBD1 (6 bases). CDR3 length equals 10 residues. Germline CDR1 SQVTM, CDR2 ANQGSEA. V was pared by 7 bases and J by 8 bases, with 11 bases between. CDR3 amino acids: CSAIQGEAFF. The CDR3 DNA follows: TGCAGCGCTATACAGGGAGAAGCTTTCTTT.

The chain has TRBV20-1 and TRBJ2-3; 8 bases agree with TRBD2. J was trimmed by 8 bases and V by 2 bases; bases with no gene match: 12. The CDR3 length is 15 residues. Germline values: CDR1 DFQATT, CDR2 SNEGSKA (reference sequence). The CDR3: CSARIPGGPPGTQYF. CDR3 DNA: TGCAGTGCTAGAATCCCGGGGGGGCCCCCCGGTACGCAGTATTTT.